This record concerns one T cell receptor (beta chain) sequence. Its antigen remains unknown. Profiling relied on immunoSEQ multiplex PCR, and the TCRdb table lists in-frame clones only, not all of them. This table holds 90,000 to 95,000 clones, more than 75% found once. This specimen comes from a study of T cells in localized non-small cell lung cancer. Study-wide points: Uninvolved adjacent lung had the highest recorded T cell clonality, with tumor below it.

The V end was cut by 0 bases, the J end by 12 bases, with 20 bases between. The CDR3 has 15 amino acids. Per germline, CDR1 SGHRS and CDR2 YFSETQ. The sequencing used PBMCs, collected before any cancer treatment. The clonotype originates from a woman aged 40-70 years with stage II squamous cell lung carcinoma. The gene calls are TRBV5-1 and TRBJ2-3; a possible D gene is TRBD2 (7 bases). The CDR3 DNA is TGCGCCAGCAGCTTGGCCGGGACACTATCGGGGGGCCAGTATTTT. It specifies CASSLAGTLSGGQYF. The variable domain in full, completed from reference TRBV5-1 and TRBJ2-3, reads KAGVTQTPRYLIKTRGQQVTLSCSPISGHRSVSWYQQTPGQGLQFLFEYFSETQRNKGNFPGRFSGRQFSNSRSEMNVSTLELGDSALYLCASSLAGTLSGGQYFGPGTRLTVL.